The sequence of this T cell receptor (beta chain) was determined in a study of cytotoxic CD8 clonotypes in ibrutinib-treated CLL. Study conclusions and caveats: The study found baseline clonality above age-matched healthy donors, tracking circulating CD8+ T-cell counts. There were differences in sampling times between sustained-remission and progressing patients.

Turning to this clone: Its matching antigen is unknown.

TCRdb keeps only in-frame clones here, not all; method: immunoSEQ multiplex PCR. This sample has some 150,000 clones, with approximately 81% found just once. Germline CDR1 LGHNA, CDR2 YNFKEQ. The CDR3 consists of 17 residues. With V trimmed by 1 base and J by 6 bases, 11 bases remained unmatched. The receptor was derived from a human donor with chronic lymphocytic leukemia. Specimen: PBMCs, collected after 12 months of ibrutinib treatment. This chain joins TRBV4-2 and TRBJ2-1, with 8 bases that match TRBD2. This CDR3 reads CASSQGVGSGRSNEQFF. The CDR3 DNA sequence: TGTGCCAGCAGCCAAGGTGTTGGGAGCGGGAGAAGCAATGAGCAGTTCTTC.